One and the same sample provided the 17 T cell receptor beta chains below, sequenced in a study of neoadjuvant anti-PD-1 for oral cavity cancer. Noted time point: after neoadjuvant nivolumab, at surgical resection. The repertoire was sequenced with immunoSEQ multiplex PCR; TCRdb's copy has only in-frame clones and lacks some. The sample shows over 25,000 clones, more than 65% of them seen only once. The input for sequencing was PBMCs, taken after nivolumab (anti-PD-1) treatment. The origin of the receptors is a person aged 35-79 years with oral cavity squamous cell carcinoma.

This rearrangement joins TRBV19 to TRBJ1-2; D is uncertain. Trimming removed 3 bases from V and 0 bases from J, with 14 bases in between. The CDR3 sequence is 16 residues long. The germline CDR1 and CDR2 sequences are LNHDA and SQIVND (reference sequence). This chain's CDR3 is CASSMGPAGTNYGYTF. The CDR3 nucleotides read TGTGCCAGTAGTATGGGCCCAGCTGGGACTAACTATGGCTACACCTTC. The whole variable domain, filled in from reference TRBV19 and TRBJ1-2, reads DGGITQSPKYLFRKEGQNVTLSCEQNLNHDAMYWYRQDPGQGLRLIYYSQIVNDFQKGDIAEGYSVSREKKESFPLTVTSAQKNPTAFYLCASSMGPAGTNYGYTFGSGTRLTVV.

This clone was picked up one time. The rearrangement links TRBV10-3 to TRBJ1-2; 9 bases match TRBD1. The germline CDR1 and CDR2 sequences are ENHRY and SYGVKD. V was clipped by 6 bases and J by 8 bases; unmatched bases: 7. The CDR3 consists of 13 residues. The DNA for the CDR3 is TGTGCCATCAGACAGGGGGCCCCCGGGGGCTACACCTTC. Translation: CAIRQGAPGGYTF.

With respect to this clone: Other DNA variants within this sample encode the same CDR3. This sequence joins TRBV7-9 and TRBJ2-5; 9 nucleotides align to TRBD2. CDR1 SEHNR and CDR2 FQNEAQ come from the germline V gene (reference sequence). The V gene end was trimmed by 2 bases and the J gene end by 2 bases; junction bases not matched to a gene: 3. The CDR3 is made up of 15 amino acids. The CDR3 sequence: CASSLRRGGQETQYF. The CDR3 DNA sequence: TGTGCCAGCAGCTTACGGCGGGGGGGTCAAGAGACCCAGTACTTC.

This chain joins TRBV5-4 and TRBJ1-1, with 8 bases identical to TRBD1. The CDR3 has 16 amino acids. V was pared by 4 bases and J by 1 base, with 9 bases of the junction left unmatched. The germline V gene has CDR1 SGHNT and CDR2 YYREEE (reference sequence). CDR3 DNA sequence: TGTGCCAGCAGCGCCCGGGACAGGCCCCCGAACACTGAAGCTTTCTTT. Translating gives CASSARDRPPNTEAFF.

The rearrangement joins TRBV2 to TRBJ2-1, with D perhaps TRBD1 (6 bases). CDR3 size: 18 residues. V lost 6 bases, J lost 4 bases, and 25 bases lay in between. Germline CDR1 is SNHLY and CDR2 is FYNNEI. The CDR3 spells CASRAQTSRDTQYNEQFF. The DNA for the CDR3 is TGTGCCAGCAGAGCCCAAACCTCCCGGGACACGCAGTACAATGAGCAGTTCTTC.

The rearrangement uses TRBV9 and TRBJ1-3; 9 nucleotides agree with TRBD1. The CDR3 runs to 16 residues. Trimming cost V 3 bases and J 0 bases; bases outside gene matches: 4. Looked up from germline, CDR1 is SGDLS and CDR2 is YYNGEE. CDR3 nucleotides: TGTGCCAGCAGCGGGACAGGGGCCCGCTCTGGAAACACCATATATTTT. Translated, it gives CASSGTGARSGNTIYF.

CDR3 sequence: CASNRDRGFSGNTIYF. CDR3 DNA: TGTGCCAGCAATCGGGACAGGGGCTTCTCTGGAAACACCATATATTTT. The chain is built from TRBV19 and TRBJ1-3; 10 bases agree with TRBD1. Trimming took 9 bases from V and 0 from J; bases not matched to a gene: 8. The germline gives CDR1 LNHDA, CDR2 SQIVND (reference sequence). CDR3 size: 16 residues.

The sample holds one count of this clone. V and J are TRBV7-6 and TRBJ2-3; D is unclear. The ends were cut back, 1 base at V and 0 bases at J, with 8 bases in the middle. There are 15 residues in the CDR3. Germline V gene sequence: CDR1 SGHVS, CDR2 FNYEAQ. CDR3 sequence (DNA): TGTGCCAGCAGCTTAGTCCCGTTTAGCACAGATACGCAGTATTTT. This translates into CASSLVPFSTDTQYF.

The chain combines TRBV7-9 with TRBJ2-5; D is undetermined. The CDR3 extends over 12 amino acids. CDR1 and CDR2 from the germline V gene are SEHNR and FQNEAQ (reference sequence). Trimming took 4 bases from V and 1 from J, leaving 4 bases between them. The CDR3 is CASSSFQETQYF. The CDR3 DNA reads TGTGCCAGCAGCTCCTTCCAAGAGACCCAGTACTTC.

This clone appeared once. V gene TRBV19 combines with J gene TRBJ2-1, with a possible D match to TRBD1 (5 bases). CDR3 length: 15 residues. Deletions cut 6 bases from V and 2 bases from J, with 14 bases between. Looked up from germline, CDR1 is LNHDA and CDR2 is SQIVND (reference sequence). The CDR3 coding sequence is TGTGCCAGTAGCCATGGGGCCCCTCCCTACAATGAGCAGTTCTTC. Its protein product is CASSHGAPPYNEQFF.

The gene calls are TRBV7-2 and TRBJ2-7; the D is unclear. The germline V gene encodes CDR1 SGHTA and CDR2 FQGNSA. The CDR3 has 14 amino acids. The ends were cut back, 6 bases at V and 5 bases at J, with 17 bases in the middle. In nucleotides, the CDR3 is TGTGCCAGCAGTCAATCACGGAACAGCAACGAGCAGTACTTC. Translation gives CASSQSRNSNEQYF.

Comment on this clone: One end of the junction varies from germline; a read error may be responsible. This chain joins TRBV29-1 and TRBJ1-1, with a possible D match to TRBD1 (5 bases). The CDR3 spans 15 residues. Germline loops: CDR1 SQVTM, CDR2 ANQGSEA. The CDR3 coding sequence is TGCAGCGTTGTTCTACAGGAGCGGGGGAACACTAAAGCTTTCTTT. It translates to CSVVLQERGNTKAFF. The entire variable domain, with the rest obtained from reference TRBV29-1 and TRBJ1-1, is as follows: SAVISQKPSRDICQRGTSLTIQCQVDSQVTMMFWYRQQPGQSLTLIATANQGSEATYESGFVIDKFPISRPNLTFSTLTVSNMSPEDSSIYLCSVVLQERGNTKAFFGQGTRLTVV.

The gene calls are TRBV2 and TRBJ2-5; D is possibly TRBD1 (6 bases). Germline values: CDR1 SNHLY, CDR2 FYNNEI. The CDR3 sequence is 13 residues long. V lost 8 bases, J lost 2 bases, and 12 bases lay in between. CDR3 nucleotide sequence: TGTGCCAGCGACCGGGACACGCAAGAGACCCAGTACTTC. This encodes CASDRDTQETQYF.

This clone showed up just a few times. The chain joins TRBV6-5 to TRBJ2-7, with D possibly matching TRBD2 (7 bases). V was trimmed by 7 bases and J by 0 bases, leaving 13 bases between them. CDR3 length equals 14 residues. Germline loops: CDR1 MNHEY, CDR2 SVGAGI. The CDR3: CASTRGANSYEQYF. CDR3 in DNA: TGTGCCAGCACTCGGGGGGCGAACTCCTACGAGCAGTACTTC.

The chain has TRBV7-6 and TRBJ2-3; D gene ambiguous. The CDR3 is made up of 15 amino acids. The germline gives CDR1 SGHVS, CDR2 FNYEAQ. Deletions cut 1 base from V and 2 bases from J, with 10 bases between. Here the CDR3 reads CASSLEASHTDTQYF. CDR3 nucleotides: TGTGCCAGCAGCTTAGAGGCCAGCCACACAGATACGCAGTATTTT.

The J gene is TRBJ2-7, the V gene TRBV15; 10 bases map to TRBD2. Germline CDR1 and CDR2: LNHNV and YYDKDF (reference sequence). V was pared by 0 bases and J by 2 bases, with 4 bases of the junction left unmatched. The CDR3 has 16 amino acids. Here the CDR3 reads CATSRERTSGAYEQYF. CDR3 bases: TGTGCCACCAGCAGAGAACGGACTAGCGGAGCCTACGAGCAGTACTTC. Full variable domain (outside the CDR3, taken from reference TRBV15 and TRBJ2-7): DAMVIQNPRYQVTQFGKPVTLSCSQTLNHNVMYWYQQKSSQAPKLLFHYYDKDFNNEADTPDNFQSRRPNTSFCFLDIRSPGLGDTAMYLCATSRERTSGAYEQYFGPGTRLTVT.

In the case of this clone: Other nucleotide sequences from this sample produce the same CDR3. The DNA of the CDR3 is TGTGCCAGTAGTCAACTAGCAAGCACAGATACGCAGTATTTT. Protein: CASSQLASTDTQYF. The chain has TRBV19 and TRBJ2-3; a possible D gene is TRBD2 (6 bases). Trimming took 5 bases from V and 0 from J, leaving 9 bases between them. The CDR3 length is 14 residues. Per the germline V gene, CDR1 is LNHDA and CDR2 is SQIVND (reference sequence). Looking up the rest from reference TRBV19 and TRBJ2-3 gives the full variable domain: DGGITQSPKYLFRKEGQNVTLSCEQNLNHDAMYWYRQDPGQGLRLIYYSQIVNDFQKGDIAEGYSVSREKKESFPLTVTSAQKNPTAFYLCASSQLASTDTQYFGPGTRLTVL.